These T cell receptor beta chains were read from a single sample in a study of blood T cell repertoires in COVID-19. Profiling relied on immunoSEQ multiplex PCR, and the TCRdb table lists in-frame clones only, not all of them. The table has hundreds of thousands of clones, about four fifths seen once. The sequencing sample was made of peripheral blood. These receptors came from a woman at least 80 years old with acute or convalescent COVID-19. The conserved cysteine and the conserved F or W are not part of the CDR3 here. D genes are given only for firm matches.

D gene: NA; V gene: TRBV11-2; CDR3 protein: ASSLGGMNTEAF
D gene: NA; V gene: TRBV12-3/TRBV12-4; CDR3 protein: ASSTDSNEQF
D gene: NA; V gene: TRBV10-1; CDR3 protein: ASGSRRPANTGELF
D gene: NA; V gene: TRBV2; CDR3 protein: ASSAFRDTLRTEAF
D gene: TRBD1; V gene: TRBV9; CDR3 protein: ASSPRGRDGYT
D gene: NA; V gene: TRBV19; CDR3 protein: ASSIRGAVETQY
D gene: NA; V gene: TRBV3-1/TRBV3-2; CDR3 protein: ASSPLGGGNTIY
D gene: TRBD1; V gene: TRBV19; CDR3 protein: ASSPGTGFMNTEAF
D gene: TRBD1; V gene: TRBV27; CDR3 protein: ASSLSTGFKEKLF
D gene: NA; V gene: TRBV18; CDR3 protein: ASSLGYEQY
D gene: NA; V gene: TRBV11-2; CDR3 protein: ASSFTRETQY
D gene: NA; V gene: TRBV5-1; CDR3 protein: ASSLEGGNSNQPQH
D gene: NA; V gene: TRBV11-2; CDR3 protein: ASSLEGAGPSPLH
D gene: NA; V gene: TRBV29-1; CDR3 protein: SVGLQNEQF
D gene: NA; V gene: TRBV19; CDR3 protein: ASRLEGTLNTEAF
D gene: NA; V gene: TRBV5-1; CDR3 protein: ASSLGQTSTDTQY
D gene: TRBD1; V gene: TRBV2; CDR3 protein: ASSTRTGRLYEQY
D gene: NA; V gene: TRBV28; CDR3 protein: ASGPTGAYEQY
D gene: NA; V gene: TRBV7-2; CDR3 protein: ASSPEEGPNEKLF
D gene: NA; V gene: TRBV28; CDR3 protein: ASTPSGATNEKLF
D gene: NA; V gene: TRBV6-5; CDR3 protein: ASSLQYMNTEAF
D gene: TRBD1; V gene: TRBV7-9; CDR3 protein: ASSPQTGGGQETQY
D gene: NA; V gene: TRBV7-8; CDR3 protein: ASSPRGEGVGSNYGYT
D gene: TRBD2; V gene: TRBV3-1/TRBV3-2; CDR3 protein: ASSLRGGPETQY
D gene: NA; V gene: TRBV7-8; CDR3 protein: ASSSSRTNEKLF
D gene: TRBD2; V gene: TRBV7-8; CDR3 protein: ASSLDGSGTTDTQY
D gene: TRBD1; V gene: TRBV5-1; CDR3 protein: ASSPRPDRGSGELF
D gene: NA; V gene: TRBV6-5; CDR3 protein: ASRPGLGTDTQY
D gene: TRBD1; V gene: TRBV2; CDR3 protein: ASTRGREQY
D gene: NA; V gene: TRBV11-2; CDR3 protein: ASSLAGGVGGYT